Below are 32 T cell receptor beta chains sequenced from a single sample in a study of shared clonotypes between healthy human individuals. Method: immunoSEQ multiplex PCR; TCRdb's copy keeps in-frame clones and lacks some. The sample includes around 650,000 clones, roughly 96% of them seen just once. It was CD45RO-negative cells, positively selected for CCR7, that made up naive CD8 cells, with terminally differentiated effector memory CD45RA+ cells excluded. Source material: naive CD8+ T cells sorted from blood. All receptors derive from a woman aged 25 to 45 in good health.

The chain couples TRBV15 to TRBJ1-1; D is unresolved. Germline loops: CDR1 LNHNV, CDR2 YYDKDF (reference sequence). V was pared by 3 bases and J by 1 base, with 6 bases between. The CDR3 covers 13 residues. The CDR3, as DNA: TGTGCCACCAGCAGCCGGCAGAACACTGAAGCTTTCTTT. It specifies CATSSRQNTEAFF.

The chain couples TRBV5-6 to TRBJ2-7; perhaps TRBD2 as D (6 bases). This CDR3 region has 15 residues. Looked up from germline, CDR1 is SGHDT and CDR2 is YYEEEE. Trimming pared 0 bases from V and 2 bases from J, leaving 12 bases between. DNA of the CDR3: TGTGCCAGCAGCTTGGAGGGGCGGGAAACCTACGAGCAGTACTTC. It translates to CASSLEGRETYEQYF.

This chain joins TRBV28 and TRBJ1-3; D ambiguous. V gave up 4 bases and J gave up 0 bases, with 10 bases separating them. The CDR3 length is 15 residues. In germline, CDR1 is MDHEN, CDR2 SYDVKM. The CDR3 DNA reads as TGTGCCAGCAGTTCTACGGGATACTCTGGAAACACCATATATTTT. This encodes CASSSTGYSGNTIYF.

Concerning this clone itself: Other DNA sequences within the sample encode an identical CDR3. The chain carries TRBV9 and TRBJ2-1; tentatively, D is TRBD2 (6 bases). This CDR3 has 14 amino acids. V lost 4 bases and J lost 7, with 15 bases in between. CDR1 and CDR2 from the germline V gene are SGDLS and YYNGEE. CDR3 sequence: CASSTGLAGNEQFF. In DNA form, the CDR3 reads TGTGCCAGCAGCACGGGACTGGCAGGGAATGAGCAGTTCTTC.

The chain combines TRBV2 with TRBJ2-2, with D hard to call. CDR3 length equals 16 residues. With 0 bases removed from V and 1 base from J, the gap between germline ends came to 9 bases. The germline V gene encodes CDR1 SNHLY and CDR2 FYNNEI. CDR3 coding DNA: TGTGCCAGCAGTGAAGCCTTCCAGAAGAACACCGGGGAGCTGTTTTTT. Translated, it gives CASSEAFQKNTGELFF.

V usage is TRBV27 and J usage is TRBJ1-1, with a possible D match to TRBD1 (6 bases). CDR1 and CDR2 from the germline V gene are MNHEY and SMNVEV (reference sequence). Trimming removed 2 bases from V and 2 bases from J, with 15 bases in between. This CDR3 contains 16 residues. The CDR3 nucleotides are TGTGCCAGCAGTTTAGAGGCAGGGGCGTTTAACACTGAAGCTTTCTTT. It encodes CASSLEAGAFNTEAFF.

V and J are TRBV19 and TRBJ2-7, with D tentatively TRBD1 (5 bases). Trimming took off 3 bases at V and 7 bases at J, with 13 bases between the two ends. The CDR3 is 13 residues long. Germline V gene lookup returns CDR1 LNHDA and CDR2 SQIVND (reference sequence). CDR3 protein: CASSMLQGWEQYF. As DNA, the CDR3 is TGTGCCAGTAGTATGTTGCAGGGCTGGGAGCAGTACTTC.

The chain recombines TRBV7-9 with TRBJ2-7; possibly TRBD2 for D (6 bases). The CDR3 totals 19 residues. From germline, CDR1 is SEHNR and CDR2 FQNEAQ (reference sequence). Trimming left V 1 base short and J 4 bases short, with 26 bases between. CDR3: CASSLGVAGPLPSPYEQYF. The CDR3 nucleotides are TGTGCCAGCAGCTTAGGGGTTGCGGGACCCCTCCCGTCCCCTTACGAGCAGTACTTC.

The chain combines TRBV27 with TRBJ2-3, with 14 positions matching TRBD2. The CDR3 length is 16 residues. CDR1 is MNHEY, CDR2 SMNVEV, per germline (reference sequence). Losses at the gene ends were 5 bases for V and 6 bases for J; bases not matched to a gene: 7. The CDR3 nucleotides are TGTGCCAGCAGTGAAGGGACTAGCGGGAGAGTGGATACGCAGTATTTT. It specifies CASSEGTSGRVDTQYF.

The chain combines TRBV4-2 with TRBJ1-4, with D hard to call. Trimming pared 1 base from V and 8 bases from J, leaving 8 bases between. The CDR3 has 13 amino acids. The V gene's germline CDR1 is LGHNA and CDR2 YNFKEQ. The CDR3 is CASSQGVSEKLFF. The CDR3 coding sequence is TGTGCCAGCAGCCAAGGGGTTTCCGAAAAACTGTTTTTT.

This chain connects TRBV7-9 to TRBJ2-5; D is possibly TRBD1 (5 bases). The germline gives CDR1 SEHNR, CDR2 FQNEAQ (reference sequence). The CDR3 sequence is 14 residues long. Trimming removed 3 bases from V and 2 bases from J, with 10 bases in between. In DNA form, the CDR3 reads TGTGCCAGCAGCTTCGGACACAATCAAGAGACCCAGTACTTC. This codes for CASSFGHNQETQYF.

CDR3 sequence (DNA): TGTGCCAGCAGTGACCGCCCCGGGTCAGTGAACACTGAAGCTTTCTTT. Its protein is CASSDRPGSVNTEAFF. The chain has TRBV2 and TRBJ1-1; D is undetermined. The CDR3 covers 16 residues. Germline CDR1 SNHLY, CDR2 FYNNEI. Trimming stripped 3 bases from V and 0 bases from J, with 14 bases between. Together with reference TRBV2 and TRBJ1-1, the CDR3 gives the full variable domain: EPEVTQTPSHQVTQMGQEVILRCVPISNHLYFYWYRQILGQKVEFLVSFYNNEISEKSEIFDDQFSVERPDGSNFTLKIRSTKLEDSAMYFCASSDRPGSVNTEAFFGQGTRLTVV.

J is TRBJ2-5 and V is TRBV7-9; 8 bases agree with TRBD1. V shed 6 bases and J 5 bases; nucleotides not matched to a gene: 8. CDR3 size: 14 residues. Germline V gene lookup returns CDR1 SEHNR and CDR2 FQNEAQ (reference sequence). In DNA form, the CDR3 reads TGTGCCAGCAGGTCGACAGGGGCCGTGGAGACCCAGTACTTC. Its protein product is CASRSTGAVETQYF.

The chain joins TRBV30 to TRBJ2-2; 10 bases are a match to TRBD1. The CDR3 has 14 amino acids. Germline trimming cut 4 bases from V and 3 bases from J; bases unmatched to any gene: 2. Germline values: CDR1 GTSNPN, CDR2 SVGIG (reference sequence). The CDR3 bases are TGTGCCTGGACCGGGACAGGGGACACCGGGGAGCTGTTTTTT. This encodes CAWTGTGDTGELFF. The full variable domain, its missing parts supplied by reference TRBV30 and TRBJ2-2, is SQTIHQWPATLVQPVGSPLSLECTVEGTSNPNLYWYRQAAGRGLQLLFYSVGIGQISSEVPQNLSASRPQDRQFILSSKKLLLSDSGFYLCAWTGTGDTGELFFGEGSRLTVL.

This clone came up once. The chain is built from TRBV11-2 and TRBJ2-7; 7 bases match TRBD1. The CDR3 extends over 15 amino acids. CDR1 and CDR2 from the germline V gene are SGHAT and FQNNGV. The V and J ends lost 5 bases and 5 bases, in that order; junction bases with no gene match: 12. For the CDR3, the DNA is TGTGCCAGCAGCGCACCGGCAGGGGGTTATCACGAGCAGTACTTC. As protein: CASSAPAGGYHEQYF.

The rearrangement joins TRBV5-1 to TRBJ2-1, with D perhaps given as TRBD1 or TRBD2 (5 bases each). CDR1 is SGHRS and CDR2 is YFSETQ in the germline V gene. The CDR3 runs 15 residues. Trimming pared 4 bases from V and 6 bases from J, leaving 17 bases between. CDR3 region: CASSPPGSSGNEQFF. For the CDR3, the DNA is TGCGCCAGCAGCCCTCCAGGGTCAAGCGGCAATGAGCAGTTCTTC.

Points on this clone: The same CDR3 can be traced to other DNA sequences in this sample. This chain joins TRBV27 and TRBJ2-2, with D hard to call. CDR1 is MNHEY and CDR2 is SMNVEV in the germline V gene (reference sequence). This CDR3 contains 12 residues. The ends were cut back, 5 bases at V and 1 base at J, with 2 bases in the middle. The CDR3 here is CASSLNTGELFF. The CDR3 DNA reads TGTGCCAGCAGTCTGAACACCGGGGAGCTGTTTTTT.

The chain carries TRBV10-1 and TRBJ1-2; 8 bases agree with TRBD1. CDR1 is WNHNN, CDR2 SYGVQD, per germline (reference sequence). CDR3 length: 13 residues. V gave up 5 bases and J gave up 3 bases; unmatched junction bases: 2. Written as DNA, the CDR3 is TGCGCCAGCAGTCCGGACAGGGACTATGGCTACACCTTC. It is translated as CASSPDRDYGYTF.

The chain uses TRBV6-8 and TRBJ1-4; 7 bases fit TRBD1. The germline V gene has CDR1 MNHGY and CDR2 SAAAGT. The CDR3 is made up of 16 amino acids. V shed 2 bases, J shed 12 bases, and the junction held 15 bases outside the gene matches. CDR3 in DNA: TGTGCCAGCAGTTACGGGTCTCCGGCCAACACAGGGGAACTGTTTTTT. This sequence encodes CASSYGSPANTGELFF.

The chain is built from TRBV6-1 and TRBJ2-7, with D possibly being TRBD2 (5 bases). Germline V gene lookup returns CDR1 MNHNS and CDR2 SASEGT. Trimming took 2 bases from V and 5 from J, leaving 28 bases between them. This CDR3 comprises 19 residues. This CDR3 reads CASSELSRRNPLSGNEQYF. CDR3 bases: TGTGCCAGCAGTGAATTGAGTCGGAGGAATCCCCTATCGGGAAACGAGCAGTACTTC.

CDR3 coding DNA: TGTGCCAGCAGCTGGGATGGACTAGCGGGCACCGGGGAGCTGTTTTTT. Residues: CASSWDGLAGTGELFF. V is TRBV5-4 and J is TRBJ2-2; TRBD2 matches 11 bases. The CDR3 runs 16 residues. The V gene's germline CDR1 is SGHNT and CDR2 YYREEE (reference sequence). After removal of 3 bases from V and 4 bases from J, the junction contained 5 bases not matched to a gene.

This clone has a single count. The chain recombines TRBV5-6 with TRBJ1-1; D is possibly TRBD1 (5 bases). This CDR3 is built from 14 residues. V was clipped by 6 bases and J by 2 bases, with 14 bases between them. Germline lookup yields CDR1 SGHDT and CDR2 YYEEEE. The CDR3 DNA reads as TGTGCCAGCACCCCGGGGGACGCAAACACTGAAGCTTTCTTT. Protein product: CASTPGDANTEAFF.

V usage is TRBV29-1 and J usage is TRBJ1-1, with D perhaps TRBD1 (5 bases). V was clipped by 6 bases and J by 0 bases, with 26 bases between them. Germline CDR1 and CDR2: SQVTM and ANQGSEA. This CDR3 has 18 residues. The DNA for the CDR3 is TGCAGCGTCTCACAAGACAGAAAAAGGCTCCCCATGAACACTGAAGCTTTCTTT. Protein: CSVSQDRKRLPMNTEAFF.

This chain links TRBV4-2 with TRBJ2-5; D not certain. With the DNA end fitting TRBJ2-7 better, the J assignment may be wrong. The CDR3 totals 15 residues. Germline lookup yields CDR1 LGHNA and CDR2 YNFKEQ. CDR3 nucleotide sequence: TGTGCCAGCAGCCAAGATTTTTGGATGCCTGACGAGCAGTACTTC. This codes for CASSQDFWMPDEQYF.

The V call is TRBV28, the J call TRBJ1-1; 8 nucleotides agree with TRBD1. The ends lost 3 bases at V and 3 bases at J; junction bases unmatched: 6. The germline CDR1 and CDR2 sequences are MDHEN and SYDVKM. This CDR3 has 15 residues. The CDR3 DNA sequence: TGTGCCAGCAGTTTCCCCGTGACAGGGGACACTGAAGCTTTCTTT. Residues: CASSFPVTGDTEAFF.

The DNA for the CDR3 is TGTGCCAGCAGCATCGGTAGCAATCAGCCCCAGCATTTT. This gives the protein CASSIGSNQPQHF. The rearrangement uses TRBV5-4 and TRBJ1-5; D ambiguous. Trimming left V 4 bases short and J 0 bases short, with 5 bases between. Germline V lookup: CDR1 SGHNT, CDR2 YYREEE (reference sequence). The CDR3 has 13 amino acids.

V usage is TRBV9 and J usage is TRBJ2-3, with TRBD2 matching 7 bases. Losses at the gene ends were 4 bases for V and 1 base for J; bases not matched to a gene: 6. From germline, CDR1 is SGDLS and CDR2 YYNGEE. The CDR3 is made up of 15 amino acids. The CDR3 loop reads CASSTSGEGTDTQYF. The CDR3 nucleotides read TGTGCCAGCAGCACCAGCGGGGAGGGCACAGATACGCAGTATTTT.

This chain uses TRBV5-6 with TRBJ2-1, with D possibly being TRBD2 (5 bases). V dropped 0 bases and J dropped 10 bases, with 5 bases sitting between them. Per germline, CDR1 SGHDT and CDR2 YYEEEE. The CDR3 contains 11 residues. CDR3 nucleotide sequence: TGTGCCAGCAGCTTGGCGGGGGAGCAGTTCTTC. It is translated as CASSLAGEQFF. Full variable domain (rest looked up from reference TRBV5-6 and TRBJ2-1): DAGVTQSPTHLIKTRGQQVTLRCSPKSGHDTVSWYQQALGQGPQFIFQYYEEEERQRGNFPDRFSGHQFPNYSSELNVNALLLGDSALYLCASSLAGEQFFGPGTRLTVL.

The chain combines TRBV28 with TRBJ2-3, with 11 bases aligning to TRBD2. This CDR3 is built from 14 residues. Looked up from germline, CDR1 is MDHEN and CDR2 is SYDVKM. J gave up 5 bases and V 5 bases, and 3 bases lay outside the gene matches. CDR3 sequence reads: CASSILAGEDTQYF. CDR3 bases: TGTGCCAGCAGTATACTAGCGGGAGAAGATACGCAGTATTTT.

This clone has only a few counts. V and J are TRBV13 and TRBJ1-2, with TRBD1 matching over 10 bases. Germline-derived CDR1 and CDR2 are PRHDT and FYEKMQ (reference sequence). Losses at the gene ends were 1 base for V and 6 bases for J; bases not matched to a gene: 11. The CDR3 spans 17 residues. The CDR3: CASSLAWGQGRGDGYTF. As DNA, the CDR3 is TGTGCCAGCAGCTTAGCTTGGGGACAGGGGAGGGGCGATGGCTACACCTTC.

This sequence joins TRBV11-1 and TRBJ2-1, with D perhaps matching TRBD1 (5 bases). Per germline, CDR1 SGHAT and CDR2 FQDESV (reference sequence). CDR3 length: 16 amino acids. The V gene lost 5 bases and the J gene lost 2 bases, with 16 bases spanning the gap. The CDR3 is CASSLSWGGTYNEQFF. The DNA for the CDR3 is TGTGCCAGCAGCCTCTCCTGGGGCGGTACCTACAATGAGCAGTTCTTC.

The genes are TRBV19 and TRBJ1-3; no definite D call. The CDR3 is 18 residues long. CDR1 is LNHDA, CDR2 SQIVND, per germline (reference sequence). Trimming stripped 3 bases from V and 0 bases from J, with 18 bases between. CDR3 protein: CASSMFRSSPLSGNTIYF. For the CDR3, the DNA is TGTGCCAGTAGTATGTTCCGCTCTTCACCCCTCTCTGGAAACACCATATATTTT.